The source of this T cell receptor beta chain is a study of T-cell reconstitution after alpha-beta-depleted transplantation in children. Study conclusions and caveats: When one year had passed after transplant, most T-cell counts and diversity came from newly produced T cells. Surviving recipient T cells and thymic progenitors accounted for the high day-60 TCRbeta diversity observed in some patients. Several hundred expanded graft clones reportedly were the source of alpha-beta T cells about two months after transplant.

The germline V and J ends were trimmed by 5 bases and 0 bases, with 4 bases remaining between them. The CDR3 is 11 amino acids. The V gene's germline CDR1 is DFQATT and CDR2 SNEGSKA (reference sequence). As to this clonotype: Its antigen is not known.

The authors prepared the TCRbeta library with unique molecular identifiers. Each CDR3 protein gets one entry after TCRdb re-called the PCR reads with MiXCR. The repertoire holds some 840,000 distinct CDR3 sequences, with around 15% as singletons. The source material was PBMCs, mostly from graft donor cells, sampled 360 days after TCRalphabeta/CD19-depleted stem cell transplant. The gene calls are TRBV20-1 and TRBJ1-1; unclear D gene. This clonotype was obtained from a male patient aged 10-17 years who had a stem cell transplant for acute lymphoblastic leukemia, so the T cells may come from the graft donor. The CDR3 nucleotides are TGCAGTGCTCGGGTGAACACTGAAGCTTTCTTT. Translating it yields CSARVNTEAFF.